The 6 T cell receptor beta chains given below trace back to one sample, sequenced in a study of blood T cells in healthy people across ages. The second PCR ran roughly 6 to 11 cycles with a sample-barcoded 5' primer and J-beta primers. TCRdb re-called the 5' RACE reads through MiXCR, storing one row per CDR3 protein. The sample includes roughly 800,000 distinct CDR3 sequences, 55% to 70% seen only once; the top ten take 22%. Specimen: blood. These receptors came from a man aged 25 to 40 in good health.

The chain employs TRBV20-1 and TRBJ2-7; D perhaps matches TRBD1 (6 bases). V gave up 2 bases and J gave up 0 bases, with 11 bases separating them. Germline CDR1 DFQATT, CDR2 SNEGSKA (reference sequence). This CDR3 contains 14 residues. CDR3: CSARQGTISYEQYF. The CDR3 DNA is TGCAGTGCTAGACAGGGGACCATCTCCTACGAGCAGTACTTC.

This chain connects TRBV20-1 to TRBJ2-5; D gene uncertain. The germline gives CDR1 DFQATT, CDR2 SNEGSKA (reference sequence). Trimming removed 0 bases from V and 11 bases from J, with 16 bases in between. This CDR3 comprises 13 residues. DNA for the CDR3: TGCAGTGCTAGAGATCTAAGTGAGAATGAGCAGTACTTC. Protein sequence: CSARDLSENEQYF.

This clonotype was detected only a few times. The chain carries TRBV3-1 and TRBJ1-2; possibly TRBD1 for D (5 bases). Between the trimmed V and J ends, which lost 2 bases and 4 bases, there was a span of 8 bases. From germline, CDR1 is LGHDT and CDR2 YNNKEL (reference sequence). This CDR3 has 13 amino acids. This CDR3 is CASSQQGFYGYTF. In DNA, the CDR3 is TGTGCCAGCAGCCAACAGGGCTTCTATGGCTACACCTTC.

The chain carries TRBV20-1 and TRBJ2-1; unclear D gene. Germline CDR1 and CDR2: DFQATT and SNEGSKA (reference sequence). Trimming removed 0 bases at V and 5 bases at J, with 14 bases between. The CDR3 length is 15 residues. The CDR3 bases are TGCAGTGCTAGAGATGCCCGGAGTGCCCACAATGAGCAGTTCTTC. The encoded protein is CSARDARSAHNEQFF.

A few counts support this clonotype. The CDR3 reads CASSSSQSLYNEQFF. CDR3 in DNA: TGTGCCAGCAGCTCATCCCAGAGCCTCTACAATGAGCAGTTCTTC. This chain links TRBV7-8 with TRBJ2-1; D gene unclear. The germline V gene encodes CDR1 SGHVS and CDR2 FQNEAQ. The CDR3 spans 15 residues. Trimming cost V 4 bases and J 3 bases, with 13 bases left between them.

This chain links TRBV29-1 with TRBJ2-1, with a possible D match to TRBD2 (6 bases). CDR3 size: 13 residues. Per germline, CDR1 SQVTM and CDR2 ANQGSEA. The germline V and J ends were trimmed by 3 bases and 7 bases, with 13 bases remaining between them. The CDR3 reads CSVEEGRSNEQFF. The CDR3 region has the DNA TGCAGCGTTGAGGAGGGCAGGTCTAATGAGCAGTTCTTC.